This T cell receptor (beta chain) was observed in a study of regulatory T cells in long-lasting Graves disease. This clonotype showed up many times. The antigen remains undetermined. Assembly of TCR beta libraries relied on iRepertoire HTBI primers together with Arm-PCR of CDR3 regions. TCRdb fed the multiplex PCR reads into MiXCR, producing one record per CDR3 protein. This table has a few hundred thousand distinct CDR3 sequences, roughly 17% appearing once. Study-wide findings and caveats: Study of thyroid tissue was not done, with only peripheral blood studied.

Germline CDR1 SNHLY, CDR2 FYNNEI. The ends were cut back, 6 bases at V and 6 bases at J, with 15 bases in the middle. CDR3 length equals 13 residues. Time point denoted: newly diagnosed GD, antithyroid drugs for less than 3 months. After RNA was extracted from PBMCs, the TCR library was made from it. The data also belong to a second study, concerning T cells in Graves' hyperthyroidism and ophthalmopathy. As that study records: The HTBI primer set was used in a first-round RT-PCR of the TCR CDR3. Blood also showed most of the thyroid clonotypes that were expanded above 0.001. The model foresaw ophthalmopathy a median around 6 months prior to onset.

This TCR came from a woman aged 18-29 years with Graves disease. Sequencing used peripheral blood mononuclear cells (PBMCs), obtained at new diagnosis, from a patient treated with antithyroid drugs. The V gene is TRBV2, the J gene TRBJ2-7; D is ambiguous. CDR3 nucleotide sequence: TGTGCCAGCAGGGGTCTAGGGCGGAGCGAGCAGTACTTC. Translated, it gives CASRGLGRSEQYF.